The 8 T cell receptor beta chains below all came from one sample that was sequenced in a study of OX40 agonist ivuxolimab in advanced cancers. The protocol was immunoSEQ multiplex PCR, while the TCRdb copy is restricted to in-frame clones and leaves out a portion. The data contain approximately 83,000 clones, over 75% of them singletons. The material sequenced was CD4+ or CD8+ T cells sorted from blood, taken in a trial of the OX40 agonist ivuxolimab. These receptors were obtained from an adult with an advanced solid tumor such as melanoma, head and neck, liver or kidney cancer.

CDR3: CASSQAGTSGHTQYF. The CDR3, as DNA: TGTGCCAGCAGCCAAGCCGGGACTAGCGGGCATACGCAGTATTTT. The chain links TRBV14 to TRBJ2-3; 12 nucleotides line up with TRBD2. Germline loops: CDR1 SGHDN, CDR2 FVKESK. V lost 1 base to trimming and J lost 7 bases; unmatched junction nucleotides: 3. This CDR3 spans 15 amino acids.

This chain uses TRBV5-8 with TRBJ1-1; the match to TRBD1 covers 7 bases. The junction had 8 bases not matched to a gene; V was cut back by 2 bases and J by 4 bases. The CDR3 is 15 residues long. From germline, CDR1 is SGHTS and CDR2 YDEGEE. The CDR3 is CASSLYGTVGTEAFF. Here the CDR3 DNA reads TGTGCCAGCAGCTTATATGGGACAGTCGGCACTGAAGCTTTCTTT.

This clone was observed a handful of times. The rearrangement uses TRBV5-4 and TRBJ1-2; 9 nucleotides match TRBD1. V trimming: 2 bases; J trimming: 3 bases; junction bases outside the gene matches: 5. This CDR3 contains 15 residues. The germline V gene encodes CDR1 SGHNT and CDR2 YYREEE (reference sequence). CDR3 nucleotide sequence: TGTGCCAGCAGCTTATTAGACAGGGGGGACTATGGCTACACCTTC. Protein product: CASSLLDRGDYGYTF. Variable domain in full (rest from reference TRBV5-4 and TRBJ1-2): ETGVTQSPTHLIKTRGQQVTLRCSSQSGHNTVSWYQQALGQGPQFIFQYYREEENGRGNFPPRFSGLQFPNYSSELNVNALELDDSALYLCASSLLDRGDYGYTFGSGTRLTVV.

This sequence joins TRBV4-2 and TRBJ2-7; a possible D gene is TRBD1 (7 bases). From germline, CDR1 is LGHNA and CDR2 YNFKEQ. The CDR3 contains 14 residues. Trimming took 8 bases from V and 3 from J, leaving 17 bases between them. CDR3 region: CASQTFRGDYEQYF. The DNA of the CDR3 is TGTGCCAGCCAAACTTTCAGGGGGGACTACGAGCAGTACTTC.

V usage is TRBV4-1 and J usage is TRBJ2-1; D may match TRBD1 or TRBD2 (5 bases each). The length of the CDR3 is 14 residues. Germline CDR1 and CDR2: MGHRA and YSYEKL. V was trimmed by 3 bases and J by 9 bases, leaving 15 bases between them. CDR3 sequence reads: CASSHGTLVGEQFF. As DNA, the CDR3 is TGCGCCAGCAGCCACGGGACCCTAGTCGGTGAGCAGTTCTTC.

The gene calls are TRBV2 and TRBJ2-3; weak D call: TRBD2 (7 bases). V was clipped by 7 bases and J by 4 bases, with 15 bases between them. The CDR3 runs 14 residues. Germline CDR1 and CDR2: SNHLY and FYNNEI. The CDR3 bases are TGTGCCAGCATGGGGGGGACAAGCGCAGATACGCAGTATTTT. This encodes CASMGGTSADTQYF. Based on the CDR3 plus reference TRBV2 and TRBJ2-3, the full variable domain is EPEVTQTPSHQVTQMGQEVILRCVPISNHLYFYWYRQILGQKVEFLVSFYNNEISEKSEIFDDQFSVERPDGSNFTLKIRSTKLEDSAMYFCASMGGTSADTQYFGPGTRLTVL.

The chain links TRBV5-1 to TRBJ1-5; D is undetermined. V lost 0 bases, J lost 5 bases, and 6 bases lay in between. The CDR3 length is 13 residues. Looked up from germline, CDR1 is SGHRS and CDR2 is YFSETQ. The CDR3 nucleotides are TGCGCCAGCAGCTTGGGGGATGATCAGCCCCAGCATTTT. It specifies CASSLGDDQPQHF.

The CDR3, as DNA: TGTGCCAGCAGCTTGGACCGGTCCGGAAACACCATATATTTT. Protein: CASSLDRSGNTIYF. The chain employs TRBV7-9 and TRBJ1-3; D call uncertain. V lost 3 bases and J 4 bases, leaving 10 bases between the germline ends. This CDR3 region has 14 residues. CDR1 and CDR2 from the germline V gene are SEHNR and FQNEAQ (reference sequence).